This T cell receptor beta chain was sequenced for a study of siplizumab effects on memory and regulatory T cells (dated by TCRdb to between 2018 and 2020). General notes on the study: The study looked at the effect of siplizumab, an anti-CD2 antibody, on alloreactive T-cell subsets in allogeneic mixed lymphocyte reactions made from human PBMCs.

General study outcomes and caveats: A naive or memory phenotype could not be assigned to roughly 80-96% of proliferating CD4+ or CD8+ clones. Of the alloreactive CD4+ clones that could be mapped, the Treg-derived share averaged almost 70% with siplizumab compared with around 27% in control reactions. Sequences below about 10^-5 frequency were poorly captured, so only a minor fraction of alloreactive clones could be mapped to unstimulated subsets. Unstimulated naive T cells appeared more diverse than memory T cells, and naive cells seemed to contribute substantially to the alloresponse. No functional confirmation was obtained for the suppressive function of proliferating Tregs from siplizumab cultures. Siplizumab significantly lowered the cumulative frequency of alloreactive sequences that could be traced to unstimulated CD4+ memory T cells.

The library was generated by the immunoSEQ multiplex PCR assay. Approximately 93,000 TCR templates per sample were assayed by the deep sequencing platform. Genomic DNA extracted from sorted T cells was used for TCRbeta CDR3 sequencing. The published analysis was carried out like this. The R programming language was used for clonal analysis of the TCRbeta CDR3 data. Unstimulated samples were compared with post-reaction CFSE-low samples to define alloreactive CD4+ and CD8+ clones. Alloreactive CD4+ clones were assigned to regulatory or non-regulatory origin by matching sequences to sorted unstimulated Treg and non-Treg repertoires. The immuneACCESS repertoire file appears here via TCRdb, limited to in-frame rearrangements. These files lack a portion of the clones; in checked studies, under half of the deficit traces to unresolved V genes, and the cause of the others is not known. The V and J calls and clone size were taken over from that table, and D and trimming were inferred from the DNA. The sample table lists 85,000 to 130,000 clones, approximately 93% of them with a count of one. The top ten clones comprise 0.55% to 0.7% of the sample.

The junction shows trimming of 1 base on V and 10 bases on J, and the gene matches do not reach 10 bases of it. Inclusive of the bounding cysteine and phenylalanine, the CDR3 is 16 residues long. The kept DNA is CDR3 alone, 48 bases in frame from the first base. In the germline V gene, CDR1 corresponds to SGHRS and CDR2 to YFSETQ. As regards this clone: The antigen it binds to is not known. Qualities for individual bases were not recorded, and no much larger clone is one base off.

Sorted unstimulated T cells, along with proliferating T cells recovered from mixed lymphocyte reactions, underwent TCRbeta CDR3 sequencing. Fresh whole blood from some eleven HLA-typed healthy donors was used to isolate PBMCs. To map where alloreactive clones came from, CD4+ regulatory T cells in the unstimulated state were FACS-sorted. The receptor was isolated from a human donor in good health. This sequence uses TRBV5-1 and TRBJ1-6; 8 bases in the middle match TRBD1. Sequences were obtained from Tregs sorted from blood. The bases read TGCGCCAGCAGCTTGAGGTCGGGACAGGACATATCACCCCTCCACTTT. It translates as CASSLRSGQDISPLHF.